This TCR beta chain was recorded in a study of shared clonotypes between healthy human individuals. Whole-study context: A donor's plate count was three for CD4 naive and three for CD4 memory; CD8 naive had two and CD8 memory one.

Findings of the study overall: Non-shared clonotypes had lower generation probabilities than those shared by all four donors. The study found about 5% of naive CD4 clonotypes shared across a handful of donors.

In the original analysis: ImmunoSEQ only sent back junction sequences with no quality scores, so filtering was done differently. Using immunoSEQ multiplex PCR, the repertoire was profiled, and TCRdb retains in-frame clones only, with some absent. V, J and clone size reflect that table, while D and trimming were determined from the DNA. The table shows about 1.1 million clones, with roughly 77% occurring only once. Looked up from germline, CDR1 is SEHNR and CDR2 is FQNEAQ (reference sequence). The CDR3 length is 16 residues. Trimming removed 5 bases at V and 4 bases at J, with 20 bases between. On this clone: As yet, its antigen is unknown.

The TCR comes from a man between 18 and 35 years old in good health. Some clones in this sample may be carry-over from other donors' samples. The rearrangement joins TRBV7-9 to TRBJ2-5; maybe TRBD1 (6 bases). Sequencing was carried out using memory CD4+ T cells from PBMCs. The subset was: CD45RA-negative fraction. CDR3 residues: CASSTLGGIIGETQYF. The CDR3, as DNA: TGTGCCAGCAGCACGCTAGGGGGAATTATAGGAGAGACCCAGTACTTC.